This T cell receptor beta chain derives from a study of cytomegalovirus exposure and HLA in healthy donors (dated by TCRdb to the late 2010s). For the wider study: An earlier analysis of some 600 of the donors reported over 250 Gb of sequence data and 117 million unique TCR beta sequences obtained from some 170 million T cells. In the later analysis, no new phenotypic data were used to find candidate immune exposures; instead, reliance was placed on TCR beta sequences and their occurrence across donors. Across some 400 genotyped donors of the cohort, an average of roughly 200,000 unique TCR beta nucleotide sequences per donor were sequenced, and roughly 18% of those sequences were non-productive. The study used immunosequencing to profile the T cell repertoires of approximately 650 subjects and linked those repertoires to cytomegalovirus serostatus. To study patterns of TCR occurrence, a later analysis re-analyzed previously published TCR beta repertoires from 550 to 800 donors and added high-resolution HLA genotyping. An early release covering roughly 640 HLA-typed donors comprised about 300 gigabases of sequencing data and some 79 million unique TCR sequences. High-throughput TCR immunosequencing, statistical association of individual TCRs with disease status, and machine learning were combined to predict cytomegalovirus infection status. Several DR-DQ haplotypes were treated as single units for association and clustering because of strong linkage in the cohort. The aim of the study was to test whether cataloging public T cell receptors could identify signatures of past pathogen exposure. Besides the first cohort of more than 650 subjects, a separate validation cohort made up of 90 to 150 different subjects was used. HLA typing covered class I and class II loci at four-digit resolution. The genetic ancestry cluster associated with self-reported Caucasian donors included around 76% of the roughly 400 genotyped donors. To decide whether each TCR beta V gene segment behaved as functional or pseudogenic, an earlier analysis of nearly 600 of the donors relied on high-throughput TCR beta sequencing. A later genetic analysis used genome-wide SNP genotypes for about 60% of the 666 donors, treating that subset as a discovery cohort. All discovery cohort repertoires had been generated on a single sequencing platform. Donor age, sex, ethnicity and CMV serostatus were collected together with the repertoire data. Typing coverage varied by locus: roughly 629-630 donors for A, B, C, DRB1 and DQB1; roughly 500 for DQA1; approximately 610 for DPA1; about 450 for DPB1.

Ends trimmed: V by 3 bases, J by 3 bases; bases unmatched to a gene: 4. The CDR3 covers 14 residues, taking in both the cysteine and the phenylalanine. Only the CDR3 DNA is retained, 42 bases long and in frame from the first base. The germline V gene encodes CDR1 GTSNPN and CDR2 SVGIG (reference sequence). The study at large found these results: Because counts were too low, seventeen rarely observed V segments, including chromosome 9 orphons, were left out of the earlier analysis of over 550 of the donors. Presence/absence analyses assumed roughly uniform sequencing depth across donors, an assumption that may not hold. The classifier was reported to diagnose cytomegalovirus status with high specificity and sensitivity in both the original cohort and the validation cohort. In an earlier analysis of some 500 of the donors, most TCR beta V segments appeared in productive rearrangements about 90% or about 30% of the time, broadly matching IMGT annotations. Several of the top co-occurrence clusters appeared to be linked to parvovirus B19, influenza, CMV and Epstein-Barr virus, according to a later analysis. According to the authors, the approach could potentially be generalized to other disease states and immunological phenotypes. A group of highly shared sequence variants was considered likely to be a technical artifact of the sequencing pipeline. In a later analysis, most CMV-associated TCR beta chains were found to appear HLA-restricted, with HLA associations seemingly driven largely by CMV exposure. For the cohort, immune exposure information was limited to CMV serostatus. The study gave a list of some 150 TCR beta chains associated with cytomegalovirus. A later analysis associated about 16,000 TCR beta sequences with specific HLA alleles at a false discovery rate of 0.05. The cohort was sequenced for TCR beta chains only, and without alpha or paired-chain data the features that could be detected were limited. A further reported finding was that TCR beta sequences accurately predicted the HLA-A and HLA-B alleles for most subjects in the first cohort. Strong co-occurrence of HLA alleles, especially DR and DQ, made assigning TCR associations to individual alleles difficult. Because some donors lacked HLA typing at each locus, the association tests relied only on the typed subset. Linkage disequilibrium might explain the correlated functional status among segregating V segments, but an unknown experimental factor could not be ruled out. Most TCR sequences were seen in very few donors, while some public TCRs were found in many individuals. Compared with the roughly 720-donor mean, donors in an Asian-associated ancestry cluster had fewer N-insertions in productive TCRs, according to a later genetic analysis. In a later genetic analysis, a missense DCLRE1C variant was associated with V-gene and J-gene trimming of TCR beta chains, and the association was replicated in an independent cohort. Some IMGT-functional V segments, including TRBV6-2 and TRBV6-3, could not be told apart with the 87-base-pair reads, so those segments were excluded. In a later analysis, the rate of TCR association differed among HLA loci, with DRB1 alleles having the most associated TCRs and HLA-C alleles having the fewest. In a later analysis, HLA-associated TCR beta chains showed more clonal expansion and lower generation probabilities than non-associated chains that were equally common. A few of the identified cytomegalovirus-associated TCR beta chains were confirmed in vitro to be specific for cytomegalovirus antigens.

The cohort consisted of approximately 690 healthy bone marrow donors. At the time of sampling, all cohort members were nominally healthy, though unrecorded immune exposures were likely present. The donor was CMV seronegative and was included in the group of 352 seronegative cohort members. Each donor provided a peripheral blood sample, and peripheral blood mononuclear cells were used for TCR beta sequencing. Genomic DNA was extracted from the blood cell samples with the Qiagen DNeasy Blood Extraction Kit. The library was prepared using the immunoSEQ multiplex PCR assay. A mixture of 60 forward primers for TCR Vbeta segments and 13 reverse primers for TCR Jbeta segments was used in the multiplex PCR. A multiplex PCR assay on genomic DNA amplified the CDR3 region of rearranged TCR beta genes. On the Illumina HiSeq System, the amplified TCR beta libraries were sequenced as 87-base-pair reads. Per the original workflow: A later analysis counted approximately 76 million unique TCR beta chains across the 666 repertoires, and some 11 million of these chains were shared by at least two donors. A nearest-neighbor algorithm error-corrected the raw reads and collapsed the reads into unique sequences, merging closely related sequences to remove PCR and sequencing errors. Alignment of CDR3 sequences to IMGT reference sequences was used to assign V, D and J gene segments. For a sequence to be retained, a match of at least six nucleotides to both a V gene segment and a J gene segment was required. Rearrangements were classified as productive when the CDR3 lacked stop codons and remained in frame with V and J, and all other rearrangements were classified as non-productive. Following IMGT convention, CDR3 was defined as the stretch from the second conserved V-encoded cysteine to the conserved J-encoded phenylalanine. In an earlier analysis of approximately 500 of the donors, sequences lacking an unambiguous match to a single V gene segment were excluded. An earlier analysis of 587 of the donors called V segments functional above 56.7% productive rearrangements and segregating when the between-donor standard deviation exceeded 5%. A statistical classification framework was built to diagnose cytomegalovirus status from the catalog of TCR beta chain sequences. A later analysis assigned V and J genes by comparing TCR nucleotide sequences with IMGT/GENE-DB human TR gene sequences. The TCRdist pipeline was used in a later analysis to assign CDR3 sequences and most-parsimonious VDJ recombination scenarios. In a later analysis, each TCR beta chain was defined by its CDR3 amino acid sequence together with its V-gene family, and reads lacking a unique V-gene family were excluded. In a later analysis, 450 to 600 highly shared, low-generation-probability nucleotide sequences were removed to address suspected cross-contamination and a sequencing artifact. In a later analysis, a clonal expansion index for each public chain was calculated from normalized within-repertoire ranks of inferred template counts. A later analysis computed generation probabilities with a VDJ recombination model fitted to out-of-frame rearrangements, and checked the results against IGoR. A later analysis scored TCR-TCR, TCR-HLA and TCR-CMV co-occurrence with hypergeometric tests, applying a repertoire-size bias correction to TCR pairs. A later analysis estimated false discovery rates by permuting HLA or CMV assignments 20 times. A later analysis grouped co-occurring TCRs with DBSCAN, adding TCRdist sequence similarity when clustering within HLA-allele-positive subsets. Repertoires with fewer than 30,000 or more than 120,000 public chains, plus five repertoires with anomalous nucleotide sharing, were excluded from co-occurrence clustering. Sourced from immuneACCESS, this table was stored by TCRdb with only in-frame sequences that have V and J called. A share of the clones is absent; for the studies checked, an unresolved V gene accounts for under half, and the remainder has no known explanation. D and trimming come from the DNA, and the V and J calls and clone size come from that table. Within this sample are 210,000 or so clones, with roughly four fifths of them counted one time only. The ten biggest clones cover approximately 1.5% of the sample.

For this clone: The antigen it binds to is not known. Per-nucleotide qualities are absent, and no much larger clonotype sits a single base away.

The sample taken for sequencing was PBMCs. The receptor was isolated from a girl aged 10 to 17 in good health and CMV-seronegative. In this chain, TRBV30 is recombined with TRBJ1-2; 10 of the junction bases match TRBD1. The nucleotide sequence reads TGTGCCTGGAGGCAGGGACAGGGGCACTATGGCTACACCTTC. Its protein product is CAWRQGQGHYGYTF.